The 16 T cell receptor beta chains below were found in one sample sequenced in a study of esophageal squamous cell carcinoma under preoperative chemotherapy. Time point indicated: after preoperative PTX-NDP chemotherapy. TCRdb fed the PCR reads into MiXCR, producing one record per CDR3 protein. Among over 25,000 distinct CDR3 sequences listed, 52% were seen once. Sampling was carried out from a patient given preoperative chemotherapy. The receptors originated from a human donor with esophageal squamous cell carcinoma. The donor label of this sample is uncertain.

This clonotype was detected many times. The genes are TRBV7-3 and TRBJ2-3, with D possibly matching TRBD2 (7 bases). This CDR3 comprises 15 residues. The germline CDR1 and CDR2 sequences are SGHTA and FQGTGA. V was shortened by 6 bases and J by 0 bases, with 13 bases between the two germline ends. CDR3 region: CASSIGGESTDTQYF. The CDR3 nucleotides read TGTGCCAGCAGTATAGGGGGGGAGAGCACAGATACGCAGTATTTT.

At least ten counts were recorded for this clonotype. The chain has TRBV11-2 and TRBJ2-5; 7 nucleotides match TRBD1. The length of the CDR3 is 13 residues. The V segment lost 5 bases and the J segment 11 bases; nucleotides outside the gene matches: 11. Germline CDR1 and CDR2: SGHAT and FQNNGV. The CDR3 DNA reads TGTGCCAGCAGCGAAGACAGGGCTCTTGAGCAGTACTTC. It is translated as CASSEDRALEQYF.

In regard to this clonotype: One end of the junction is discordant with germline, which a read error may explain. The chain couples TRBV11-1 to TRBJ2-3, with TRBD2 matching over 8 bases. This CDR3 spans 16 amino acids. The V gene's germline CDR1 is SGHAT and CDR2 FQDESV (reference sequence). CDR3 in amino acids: CASSSTGGGAKDTQYF. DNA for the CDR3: TGTGCCAGCAGTTCGACGGGGGGGGGAGCCAAAGACACTCAGTACTTT.

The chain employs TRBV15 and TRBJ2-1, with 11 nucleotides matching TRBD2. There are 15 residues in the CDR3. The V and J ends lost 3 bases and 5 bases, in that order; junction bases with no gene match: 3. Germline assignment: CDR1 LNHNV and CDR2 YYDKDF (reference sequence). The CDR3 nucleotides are TGTGCCACCAGCAGGGGACTAGCGGAAAACAATGAGCAGTTCTTC. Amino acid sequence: CATSRGLAENNEQFF.

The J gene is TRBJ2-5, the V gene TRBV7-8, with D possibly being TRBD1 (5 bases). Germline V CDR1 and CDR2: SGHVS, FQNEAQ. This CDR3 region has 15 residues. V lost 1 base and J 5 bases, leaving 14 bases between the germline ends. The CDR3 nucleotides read TGTGCCAGCAGCTTAGGTTCCTCCGCAGGGGAGACCCAGTACTTC. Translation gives CASSLGSSAGETQYF.

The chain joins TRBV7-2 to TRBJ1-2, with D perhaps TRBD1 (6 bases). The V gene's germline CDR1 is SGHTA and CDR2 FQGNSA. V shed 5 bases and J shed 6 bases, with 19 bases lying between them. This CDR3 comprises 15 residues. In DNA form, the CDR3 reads TGTGCCAGCAGCCTCCGGGACACCCTTCGGGATGGCTACACCTTC. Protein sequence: CASSLRDTLRDGYTF. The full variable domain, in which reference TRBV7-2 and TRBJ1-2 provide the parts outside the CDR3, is GAGVSQSPSNKVTEKGKDVELRCDPISGHTALYWYRQSLGQGLEFLIYFQGNSAPDKSGLPSDRFSAERTGGSVSTLTIQRTQQEDSAVYLCASSLRDTLRDGYTFGSGTRLTVV.

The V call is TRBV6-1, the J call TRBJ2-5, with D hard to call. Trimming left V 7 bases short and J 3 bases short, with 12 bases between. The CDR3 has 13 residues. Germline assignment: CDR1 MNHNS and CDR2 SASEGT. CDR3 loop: CASTSDREETQYF. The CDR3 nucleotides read TGTGCCAGCACCTCGGACCGTGAAGAGACCCAGTACTTC.

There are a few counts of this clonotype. The DNA of the CDR3 is TGTGCCAGCAGTGAGATGGGACAGGGAATGGGCGAGCAGTACTTC. Its translation is CASSEMGQGMGEQYF. The chain is built from TRBV6-1 and TRBJ2-7, with 9 nucleotides matching TRBD1. CDR1 is MNHNS, CDR2 SASEGT, per germline. The CDR3 loop spans 15 amino acids. Trimming took 3 bases from V and 6 from J; bases not matched to a gene: 9.

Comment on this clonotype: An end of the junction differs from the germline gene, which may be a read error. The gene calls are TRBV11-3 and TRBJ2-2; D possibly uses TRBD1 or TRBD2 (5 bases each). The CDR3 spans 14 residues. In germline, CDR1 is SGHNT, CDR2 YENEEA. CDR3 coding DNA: TGTGCCAGCAGCTTTCGAGGGGACGCCCGAGAGCTGTATTTT. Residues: CASSFRGDARELYF.

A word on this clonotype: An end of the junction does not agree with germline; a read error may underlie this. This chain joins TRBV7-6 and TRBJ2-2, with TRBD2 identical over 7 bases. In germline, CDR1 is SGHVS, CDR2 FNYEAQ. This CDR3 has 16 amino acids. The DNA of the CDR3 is TGTGCCAGCAGCTTGGGCGGGGGTTTGAACACAGGTAAGCTGTATTTT. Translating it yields CASSLGGGLNTGKLYF.

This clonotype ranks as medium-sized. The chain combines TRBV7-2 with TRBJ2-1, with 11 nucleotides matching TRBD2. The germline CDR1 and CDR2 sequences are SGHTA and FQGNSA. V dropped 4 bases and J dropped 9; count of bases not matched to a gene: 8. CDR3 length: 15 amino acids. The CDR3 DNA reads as TGTGCCAGCAGCTCGTTAGCGGGGGGGCGCGGTGAGCAGTTCTTC. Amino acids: CASSSLAGGRGEQFF.

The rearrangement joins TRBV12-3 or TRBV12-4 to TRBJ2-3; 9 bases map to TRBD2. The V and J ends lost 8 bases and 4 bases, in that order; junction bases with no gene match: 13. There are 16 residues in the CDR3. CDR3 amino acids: CASGGTGGGDPDTQYF. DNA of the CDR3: TGTGCCAGCGGGGGGACTGGCGGGGGGGACCCAGATACGCAGTATTTT.

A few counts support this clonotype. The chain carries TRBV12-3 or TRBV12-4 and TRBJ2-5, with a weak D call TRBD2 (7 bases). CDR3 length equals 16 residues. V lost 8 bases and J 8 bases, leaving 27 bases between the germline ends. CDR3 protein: CASGGTGGGAPDTQYF. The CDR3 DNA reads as TGTGCCAGCGGTGGGACTGGGGGGGGGGCCCCAGATACCCAGTACTTC.

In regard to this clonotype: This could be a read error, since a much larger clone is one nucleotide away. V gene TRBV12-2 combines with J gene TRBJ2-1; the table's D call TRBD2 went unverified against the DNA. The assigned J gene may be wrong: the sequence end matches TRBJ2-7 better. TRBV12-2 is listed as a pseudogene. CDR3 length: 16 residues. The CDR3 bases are TGTGCAAGTCGCCCCCCGGGACTAGCTTCCTGCAATGAGCAGTACTTC. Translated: CASRPPGLASCNEQYF.

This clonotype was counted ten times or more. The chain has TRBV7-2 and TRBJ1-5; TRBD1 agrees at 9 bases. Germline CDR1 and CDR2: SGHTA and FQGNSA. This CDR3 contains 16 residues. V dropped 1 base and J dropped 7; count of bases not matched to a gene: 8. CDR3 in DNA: TGTGCCAGCAGCTTAGGACTGGGACAGGGCTCCCAGCCCCAGCATTTT. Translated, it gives CASSLGLGQGSQPQHF.

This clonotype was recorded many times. CDR3 loop: CASSSPASNTGELFF. The CDR3 DNA is TGTGCCAGCAGCTCCCCCGCCTCTAACACCGGGGAGCTGTTTTTT. The chain carries TRBV7-6 and TRBJ2-2; D gene unclear. CDR3 length: 15 amino acids. From germline, CDR1 is SGHVS and CDR2 FNYEAQ. Trimming took 4 bases from V and 2 from J, leaving 11 bases between them.